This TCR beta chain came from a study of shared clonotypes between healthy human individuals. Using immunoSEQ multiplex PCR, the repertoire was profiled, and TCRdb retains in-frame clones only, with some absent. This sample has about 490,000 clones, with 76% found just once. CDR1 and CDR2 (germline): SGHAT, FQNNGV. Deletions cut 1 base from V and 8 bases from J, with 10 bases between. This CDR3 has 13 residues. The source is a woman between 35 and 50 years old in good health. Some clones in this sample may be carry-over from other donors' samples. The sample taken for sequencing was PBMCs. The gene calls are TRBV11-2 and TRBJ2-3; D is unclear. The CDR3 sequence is CASSLGSSSTQYF. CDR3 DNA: TGTGCCAGCAGCTTAGGGTCCTCCAGTACGCAGTATTTT.